One sample yielded the 21 T cell receptor beta chains listed below, sequenced in a study of Ad26.COV2.S vaccination and SARS-CoV-2 variants. TCRdb's copy holds only in-frame clones and misses some; the assay was immunoSEQ multiplex PCR. This table has roughly 510,000 clones, around 88% appearing once. Treatment meaning: approximately 18 received Ad26.COV2.S at low or high dose, single or two shots; a few received placebo; per-sample allocation not given. Day 63 after the first injection of vaccine or placebo was the sampling time. Sequenced material: peripheral blood, taken in a trial of Ad26.COV2.S vaccine versus placebo. These receptors all stem from a person between 18 and 60 years old who received the Ad26.COV2.S COVID-19 vaccine or a placebo.

CDR3 in amino acids: CASSQVSNEQFF. The CDR3 coding sequence is TGTGCCAGTAGTCAGGTCAGCAATGAGCAGTTCTTC. This rearrangement joins TRBV19 to TRBJ2-1; D is unclear. Per the germline V gene, CDR1 is LNHDA and CDR2 is SQIVND (reference sequence). Trimming pared 5 bases from V and 6 bases from J, leaving 8 bases between. The CDR3 sequence is 12 residues long. The full variable domain, completed using reference TRBV19 and TRBJ2-1, is DGGITQSPKYLFRKEGQNVTLSCEQNLNHDAMYWYRQDPGQGLRLIYYSQIVNDFQKGDIAEGYSVSREKKESFPLTVTSAQKNPTAFYLCASSQVSNEQFFGPGTRLTVL.

This chain links TRBV28 with TRBJ1-2; D uncertain. Trimming took off 3 bases at V and 4 bases at J, with 21 bases between the two ends. The CDR3 covers 17 residues. CDR1 is MDHEN, CDR2 SYDVKM, per germline. CDR3 protein: CASSFFGNLKEIYGYTF. The CDR3 DNA reads as TGTGCCAGCAGTTTCTTTGGGAACCTGAAGGAGATCTATGGCTACACCTTC.

The chain recombines TRBV11-2 with TRBJ2-2; tentative D call: TRBD1 (5 bases). Germline V lookup: CDR1 SGHAT, CDR2 FQNNGV. This CDR3 contains 15 residues. The V end was cut by 5 bases, the J end by 4 bases, with 14 bases between. The CDR3 DNA reads TGTGCCAGCAGCCTCCGATTGGGGCCCACCGGGGAGCTGTTTTTT. Encoded protein: CASSLRLGPTGELFF.

The chain carries TRBV30 and TRBJ1-1, with no clear D. This CDR3 contains 12 residues. Trimming took 0 bases from V and 5 from J, leaving 7 bases between them. Germline values: CDR1 GTSNPN, CDR2 SVGIG (reference sequence). The DNA of the CDR3 is TGTGCCTGGAGTGTAGGCAGTACTGAAGCTTTCTTT. This sequence encodes CAWSVGSTEAFF.

V gene TRBV27 combines with J gene TRBJ1-2, with D tentatively TRBD1 (6 bases). Germline assignment: CDR1 MNHEY and CDR2 SMNVEV (reference sequence). V lost 8 bases and J 6 bases, leaving 25 bases between the germline ends. This CDR3 has 16 amino acids. CDR3 DNA: TGTGCCAGCCGGATGCAAACCGGGGGGGGCGGTAATGGCTACACCTTC. As protein: CASRMQTGGGGNGYTF.

To note about this clone: This sample includes further DNA sequences coding for the same CDR3. The chain couples TRBV7-3 to TRBJ1-1, with D maybe TRBD1 (5 bases). Germline CDR1 and CDR2: SGHTA and FQGTGA. V lost 8 bases and J lost 3, with 13 bases in between. The CDR3 totals 13 residues. In DNA form, the CDR3 reads TGTGCCAGCCGCGGGACGGTTTACACTGAAGCTTTCTTT. Amino acids: CASRGTVYTEAFF.

This clone was observed a handful of times. The chain employs TRBV28 and TRBJ1-5, with D unclear. V shed 6 bases and J shed 9 bases, with 18 bases lying between them. CDR1 is MDHEN and CDR2 is SYDVKM in the germline V gene. CDR3 length equals 14 residues. The DNA for the CDR3 is TGTGCCAGCAGGCCCCGGACTGGGGTATGGCCCCAGCATTTT. Its protein is CASRPRTGVWPQHF.

The chain has TRBV6-6 and TRBJ2-2, with D maybe TRBD2 (5 bases). Trimming shortened V by 2 bases and J by 1 base, and 11 bases separated the two germline ends. Per the germline V gene, CDR1 is MNHNY and CDR2 is SVGAGI (reference sequence). The CDR3 sequence is 16 residues long. This CDR3 is CASSYPMAGNTGELFF. For the CDR3, the DNA is TGTGCCAGCAGTTACCCGATGGCGGGGAACACCGGGGAGCTGTTTTTT.

The genes are TRBV27 and TRBJ1-6; tentative D call: TRBD1 (6 bases). Per germline, CDR1 MNHEY and CDR2 SMNVEV (reference sequence). Trimming stripped 3 bases from V and 9 bases from J, with 24 bases between. The CDR3 contains 18 residues. The CDR3 region is CASSLEPGSLGGRSPLHF. CDR3 nucleotides: TGTGCCAGCAGTTTGGAGCCCGGGTCGCTCGGGGGCCGTTCACCCCTCCACTTT.

A single count supports this clone. Possible read error: a much larger clone is one base away. The chain couples TRBV18 to TRBJ2-2, with D possibly called TRBD1 or TRBD2 (5 bases each). Trimming left V 6 bases short and J 6 bases short, with 8 bases between. The CDR3 is 12 residues long. Germline CDR1 is KGHSH and CDR2 is LQKENI. The CDR3 reads CASSRGAGELFF. DNA of the CDR3: TGTGCCAGCTCCCGAGGGGCCGGGGAGCTGTTTTTT.

V is TRBV5-1 and J is TRBJ2-1; weak D call: TRBD2 (6 bases). Trimming took off 3 bases at V and 5 bases at J, with 18 bases between the two ends. CDR3 length: 16 amino acids. CDR1 SGHRS and CDR2 YFSETQ come from the germline V gene. The CDR3 sequence is CASSWTWSSGHNEQFF. The CDR3 nucleotides are TGCGCCAGCAGCTGGACGTGGAGTAGCGGTCACAATGAGCAGTTCTTC.

The chain combines TRBV7-3 with TRBJ1-1; D call uncertain. V was trimmed by 5 bases and J by 1 base, leaving 8 bases between them. CDR1 and CDR2 (germline): SGHTA, FQGTGA. The CDR3 loop spans 13 amino acids. DNA for the CDR3: TGTGCCAGCAGCAAGAACACGAACACTGAAGCTTTCTTT. Amino acids: CASSKNTNTEAFF.

V gene TRBV11-2 combines with J gene TRBJ2-3, with no clear D. The V end was cut by 1 base, the J end by 4 bases, with 3 bases between. Germline V gene data show CDR1 as SGHAT and CDR2 as FQNNGV. This CDR3 is 12 amino acids long. The CDR3 loop is CASSLVPDTQYF. The CDR3 coding sequence is TGTGCCAGCAGCTTAGTCCCAGATACGCAGTATTTT. The full variable domain, in which reference TRBV11-2 and TRBJ2-3 provide the parts outside the CDR3, is EAGVAQSPRYKIIEKRQSVAFWCNPISGHATLYWYQQILGQGPKLLIQFQNNGVVDDSQLPKDRFSAERLKGVDSTLKIQPAKLEDSAVYLCASSLVPDTQYFGPGTRLTVL.

As DNA, the CDR3 is TGTGCCAGTAGTAGACGGGACAGTGAAATTGGAAACACCATATATTTT. Its translation is CASSRRDSEIGNTIYF. The chain is built from TRBV19 and TRBJ1-3; TRBD1 matches at 7 bases. V shed 4 bases and J 3 bases; nucleotides not matched to a gene: 9. CDR1 LNHDA and CDR2 SQIVND come from the germline V gene (reference sequence). This CDR3 is built from 16 residues. Complete variable domain (other parts from reference TRBV19 and TRBJ1-3): DGGITQSPKYLFRKEGQNVTLSCEQNLNHDAMYWYRQDPGQGLRLIYYSQIVNDFQKGDIAEGYSVSREKKESFPLTVTSAQKNPTAFYLCASSRRDSEIGNTIYFGEGSWLTVV.

The J gene is TRBJ2-2, the V gene TRBV25-1; possible D gene TRBD2, 5 bases. The V end was cut by 5 bases, the J end by 3 bases, with 13 bases between. The germline gives CDR1 MGHDK, CDR2 SYGVNS. CDR3 length: 15 amino acids. This CDR3 is CASSTGFRDTGELFF. The CDR3 DNA is TGTGCCAGCAGTACGGGGTTTCGCGACACCGGGGAGCTGTTTTTT.

This clone was picked up a small number of times. V is TRBV7-3 and J is TRBJ2-2; TRBD2 matches 10 bases. This CDR3 has 15 amino acids. V was clipped by 3 bases and J by 7 bases; unmatched bases: 5. Germline-derived CDR1 and CDR2 are SGHTA and FQGTGA. The CDR3 coding sequence is TGTGCCAGCAGCTTTACTAGCGGGATTAACGGGGAGCTGTTTTTT. Translation: CASSFTSGINGELFF.

This clone has only one observation. The V gene is TRBV5-8, the J gene TRBJ2-7, with 13 positions matching TRBD2. Trimming at V came to 4 bases and at J to 9 bases, leaving 10 bases not matched to a gene. This CDR3 comprises 15 residues. CDR1 and CDR2 from the germline V gene are SGHTS and YDEGEE. CDR3 sequence: CASSPEGLAGIVQYF. CDR3 DNA: TGTGCCAGCAGCCCGGAGGGACTAGCGGGAATAGTGCAGTACTTC.

The rearrangement links TRBV11-3 to TRBJ2-1, with 8 nucleotides matching TRBD1. CDR1 and CDR2 (germline): SGHNT, YENEEA. Trimming cost V 4 bases and J 5 bases; bases outside gene matches: 7. The CDR3 length is 15 residues. Written as DNA, the CDR3 is TGTGCCAGCAGCTCACAGGGACAGGTGGACAATGAGCAGTTCTTC. Its translation: CASSSQGQVDNEQFF.

The chain employs TRBV7-2 and TRBJ1-2; a possible D gene is TRBD1 (5 bases). The CDR3 loop spans 15 amino acids. V was shortened by 5 bases and J by 4 bases, with 17 bases between the two germline ends. Germline V gene data show CDR1 as SGHTA and CDR2 as FQGNSA. In DNA form, the CDR3 reads TGTGCCAGCAGCCCGCCATGGGGCGACCGCTATGGCTACACCTTC. Encoded protein: CASSPPWGDRYGYTF.

This clone was observed a single time. J is TRBJ2-7 and V is TRBV19, with 10 nucleotides matching TRBD2. The J segment lost 5 bases and the V segment lost 6 bases, leaving 4 bases of the junction unmatched. CDR1 LNHDA and CDR2 SQIVND come from the germline V gene (reference sequence). CDR3 length equals 13 residues. Written as DNA, the CDR3 is TGTGCCAGTAGCCTAGCGGGAGTCCACGAGCAGTACTTC. It is translated as CASSLAGVHEQYF. Together with reference TRBV19 and TRBJ2-7, the CDR3 gives the full variable domain: DGGITQSPKYLFRKEGQNVTLSCEQNLNHDAMYWYRQDPGQGLRLIYYSQIVNDFQKGDIAEGYSVSREKKESFPLTVTSAQKNPTAFYLCASSLAGVHEQYFGPGTRLTVT.

The chain carries TRBV6-5 and TRBJ2-7; the D is unclear. V dropped 6 bases and J dropped 7 bases, with 19 bases sitting between them. Germline values: CDR1 MNHEY, CDR2 SVGAGI. The CDR3 loop spans 14 amino acids. The CDR3 DNA is TGTGCCAGCAGCCCGAAAACCACCCCTTCGGAGCAGTACTTC. Amino acid sequence: CASSPKTTPSEQYF.